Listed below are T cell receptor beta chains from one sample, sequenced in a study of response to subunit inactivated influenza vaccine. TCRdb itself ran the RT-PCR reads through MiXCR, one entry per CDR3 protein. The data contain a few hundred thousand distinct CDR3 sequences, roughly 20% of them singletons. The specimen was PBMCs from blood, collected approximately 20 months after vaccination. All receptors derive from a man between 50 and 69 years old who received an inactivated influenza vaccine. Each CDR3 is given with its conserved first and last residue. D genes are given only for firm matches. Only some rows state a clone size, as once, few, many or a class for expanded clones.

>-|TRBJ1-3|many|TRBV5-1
CASSLGVTNMETSYF
TGCGCCAGCAGCTTGGGAGTGACGAACATGGAAACATCATATTTT
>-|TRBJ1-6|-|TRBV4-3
CASSQEATYNSPLHF
TGCGCCAGCAGCCAAGAAGCGACCTATAATTCACCCCTCCACTTT
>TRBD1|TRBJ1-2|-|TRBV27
CASSPTGQGNYGYTF
TGTGCCAGCAGTCCAACAGGACAGGGCAACTATGGCTACACCTTC
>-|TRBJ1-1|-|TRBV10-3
CAISDGNTEAFF
TGTGCCATCAGTGACGGGAACACTGAAGCTTTCTTT
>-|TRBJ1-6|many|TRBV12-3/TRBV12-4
CASSITGFYNSPLHF
TGTGCCAGCAGCATAACAGGGTTCTATAATTCACCCCTCCACTTT
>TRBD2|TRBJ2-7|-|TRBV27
CASRELAGEPYEQYF
TGTGCCAGCAGAGAACTAGCGGGAGAACCTTACGAGCAGTACTTC
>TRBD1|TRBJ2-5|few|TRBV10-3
CAISDPYRGPSEETQYF
TGTGCCATCAGTGACCCTTACAGGGGGCCTTCGGAAGAGACCCAGTACTTC
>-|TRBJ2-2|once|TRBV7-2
CASSWPDRHTGELFF
TGTGCCAGCAGCTGGCCAGACAGACACACCGGGGAGCTGTTTTTT
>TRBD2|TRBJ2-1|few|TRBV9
CASSVATGTSGRSNEQFF
TGTGCCAGCAGCGTAGCTACGGGGACTAGCGGGAGGTCAAATGAGCAGTTCTTC
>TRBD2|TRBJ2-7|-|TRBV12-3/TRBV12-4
CASSTSGRMYEQYF
TGTGCCAGCAGTACTAGCGGGAGAATGTACGAGCAGTACTTC
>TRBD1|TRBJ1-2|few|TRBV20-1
CSATDRRAGGGGYTF
TGCAGTGCTACGGACAGGCGCGCAGGGGGTGGCGGCTACACCTTC
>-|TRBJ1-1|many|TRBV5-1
CASSEGPANTEAFF
TGCGCCAGCAGCGAGGGACCTGCCAACACTGAAGCTTTCTTT
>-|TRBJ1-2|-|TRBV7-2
CASSFSSPKDHGYTF
TGTGCCAGCAGCTTCTCGTCCCCCAAAGACCATGGCTACACCTTC
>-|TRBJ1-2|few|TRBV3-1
CASSQGWGRRKRGYTF
TGTGCCAGCAGCCAAGGATGGGGGAGGAGAAAACGAGGCTACACCTTC
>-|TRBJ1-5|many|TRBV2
CASSEAGKGQPQHF
TGTGCCAGCAGTGAAGCAGGGAAGGGACAGCCCCAGCATTTT
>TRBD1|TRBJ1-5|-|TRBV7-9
CASSAQGDQPQHF
TGTGCCAGCAGCGCTCAGGGGGATCAGCCCCAGCATTTT
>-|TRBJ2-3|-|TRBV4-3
CASSQGRGVGTDTQYF
TGCGCCAGCAGCCAAGGCAGGGGTGTGGGCACAGATACGCAGTATTTT
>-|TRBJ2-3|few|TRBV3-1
CASSQVQGRGTQYF
TGTGCCAGCAGCCAAGTACAGGGAAGGGGTACGCAGTATTTT
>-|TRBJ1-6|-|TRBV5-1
CASSLEIVGVRSPLHF
TGCGCCAGCAGCTTGGAAATCGTAGGAGTACGTTCACCCCTCCACTTT
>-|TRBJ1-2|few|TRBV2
CASSESGTHYGYTF
TGTGCCAGCAGTGAATCTGGCACTCACTATGGCTACACCTTC
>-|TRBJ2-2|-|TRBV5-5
CASSRHNTGELFF
TGTGCCAGCAGCCGACATAACACCGGGGAGCTGTTTTTT
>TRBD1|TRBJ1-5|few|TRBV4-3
CASSQYRGSGQPQHF
TGCGCCAGCAGCCAGTACAGGGGTAGCGGTCAGCCCCAGCATTTT
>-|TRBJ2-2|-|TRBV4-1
CASSQVVVPGELFF
TGCGCCAGCAGCCAAGTTGTCGTGCCCGGGGAGCTGTTTTTT